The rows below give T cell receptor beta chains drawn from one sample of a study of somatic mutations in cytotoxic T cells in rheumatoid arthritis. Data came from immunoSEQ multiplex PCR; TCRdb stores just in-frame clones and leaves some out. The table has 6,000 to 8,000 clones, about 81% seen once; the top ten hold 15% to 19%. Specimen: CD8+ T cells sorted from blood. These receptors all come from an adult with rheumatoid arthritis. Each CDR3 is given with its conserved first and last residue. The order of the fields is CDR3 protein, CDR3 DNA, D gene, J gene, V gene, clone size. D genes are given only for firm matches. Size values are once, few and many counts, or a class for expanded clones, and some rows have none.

cdr3_aa: CATSSLGGVGQPQHF
cdr3_nt: TGTGCCACCAGCAGTCTGGGAGGGGTTGGTCAGCCCCAGCATTTT
d_call: NA
j_call: TRBJ1-5
v_call: TRBV15
clone_size: NA

cdr3_aa: CASSVLAGWTDTQYF
cdr3_nt: TGTGCCAGCAGCGTACTAGCGGGGTGGACAGATACGCAGTATTTT
d_call: TRBD2
j_call: TRBJ2-3
v_call: TRBV9
clone_size: NA

cdr3_aa: CASSFGVVTNEKLFF
cdr3_nt: TGTGCCAGCAGTTTCGGGGTGGTAACTAATGAAAAACTGTTTTTT
d_call: NA
j_call: TRBJ1-4
v_call: TRBV5-6
clone_size: NA

cdr3_aa: CASSQVRGGGTDTQYF
cdr3_nt: TGCGCCAGCAGCCAAGTCCGGGGGGGAGGCACAGATACGCAGTATTTT
d_call: TRBD2
j_call: TRBJ2-3
v_call: TRBV4-3
clone_size: NA

cdr3_aa: CAWKRGGGEAFF
cdr3_nt: TGTGCCTGGAAACGGGGGGGCGGTGAAGCTTTCTTT
d_call: NA
j_call: TRBJ1-1
v_call: TRBV30
clone_size: few

cdr3_aa: CSVASGTAAYEQYF
cdr3_nt: TGCAGCGTTGCTTCCGGGACAGCTGCCTACGAGCAGTACTTC
d_call: TRBD1
j_call: TRBJ2-7
v_call: TRBV29-1
clone_size: NA

cdr3_aa: CASTPGWGGPLYEQYF
cdr3_nt: TGTGCCAGCACCCCTGGTTGGGGGGGTCCTCTCTACGAGCAGTACTTC
d_call: TRBD2
j_call: TRBJ2-7
v_call: TRBV5-5
clone_size: NA

cdr3_aa: CASSEAESSGGKADTQYF
cdr3_nt: TGTGCCAGCAGTGAGGCTGAGTCTAGCGGGGGCAAAGCAGATACGCAGTATTTT
d_call: TRBD2
j_call: TRBJ2-3
v_call: TRBV2
clone_size: NA

cdr3_aa: CSVEPISSGGASDTQYF
cdr3_nt: TGCAGCGTTGAGCCTATTTCTAGCGGGGGGGCTTCAGATACGCAGTATTTT
d_call: TRBD2
j_call: TRBJ2-3
v_call: TRBV29-1
clone_size: NA

cdr3_aa: CASSESAGGRTDTQYF
cdr3_nt: TGTGCCAGCAGTGAATCAGCGGGGGGACGCACAGATACGCAGTATTTT
d_call: TRBD2
j_call: TRBJ2-3
v_call: TRBV6-4
clone_size: NA

cdr3_aa: CASSLDSDHDEQFF
cdr3_nt: TGTGCCAGCAGCTTGGACTCAGACCACGATGAGCAGTTCTTC
d_call: NA
j_call: TRBJ2-1
v_call: TRBV5-4
clone_size: few

cdr3_aa: CATSVQGAIEQYF
cdr3_nt: TGTGCCACCAGCGTACAGGGGGCAATCGAGCAGTACTTC
d_call: TRBD1
j_call: TRBJ2-7
v_call: TRBV15
clone_size: NA

cdr3_aa: CASSRLLLSEQYF
cdr3_nt: TGCGCCAGCAGTCGACTCCTCTTGAGCGAGCAGTACTTC
d_call: NA
j_call: TRBJ2-7
v_call: TRBV10-1
clone_size: NA

cdr3_aa: CASSGGNEQYF
cdr3_nt: TGCGCCAGCAGCGGCGGAAACGAGCAGTACTTC
d_call: NA
j_call: TRBJ2-7
v_call: TRBV5-1
clone_size: NA

cdr3_aa: CASSVRPASSGNTIYF
cdr3_nt: TGTGCCAGCAGTGTTCGCCCAGCGAGCTCTGGAAACACCATATATTTT
d_call: NA
j_call: TRBJ1-3
v_call: TRBV2
clone_size: NA

cdr3_aa: CASSSGRLAGTNEQFF
cdr3_nt: TGTGCCAGCAGTTCTGGGAGACTAGCGGGCACCAATGAGCAGTTCTTC
d_call: TRBD2
j_call: TRBJ2-1
v_call: TRBV27
clone_size: NA

cdr3_aa: CASSQTSGQRVSGYTF
cdr3_nt: TGCGCCAGCAGCCAAACGTCCGGACAGCGGGTGAGCGGCTACACCTTC
d_call: NA
j_call: TRBJ1-2
v_call: TRBV4-3
clone_size: few

cdr3_aa: CASSEGVYSNQPQHF
cdr3_nt: TGCGCCAGCAGTGAAGGGGTTTATAGCAATCAGCCCCAGCATTTT
d_call: NA
j_call: TRBJ1-5
v_call: TRBV10-2
clone_size: NA

cdr3_aa: CASSLVRGGNGYTF
cdr3_nt: TGTGCCAGCAGCTTAGTCCGAGGGGGAAATGGCTACACCTTC
d_call: NA
j_call: TRBJ1-2
v_call: TRBV21-1
clone_size: NA

cdr3_aa: CSAGGGETQYF
cdr3_nt: TGCAGTGCGGGCGGGGGAGAGACCCAGTACTTC
d_call: TRBD2
j_call: TRBJ2-5
v_call: TRBV20-1
clone_size: NA

cdr3_aa: CASTPTGIPSGNTIYF
cdr3_nt: TGTGCCAGTACCCCAACAGGGATTCCCTCTGGAAACACCATATATTTT
d_call: NA
j_call: TRBJ1-3
v_call: TRBV19
clone_size: NA

cdr3_aa: CASSIVRDRAQPQHF
cdr3_nt: TGTGCCAGTAGTATAGTAAGAGACAGAGCTCAGCCCCAGCATTTT
d_call: NA
j_call: TRBJ1-5
v_call: TRBV19
clone_size: NA

cdr3_aa: CASSEEPSGGRDTQYF
cdr3_nt: TGTGCCAGCAGTGAAGAACCTAGCGGGGGACGGGATACGCAGTATTTT
d_call: TRBD2
j_call: TRBJ2-3
v_call: TRBV2
clone_size: few

cdr3_aa: CASSFGAGGRYYEQYF
cdr3_nt: TGTGCCAGCAGCTTTGGGGCGGGGGGGCGGTACTACGAGCAGTACTTC
d_call: TRBD2
j_call: TRBJ2-7
v_call: TRBV5-4
clone_size: NA

cdr3_aa: CASSSSFGRETQYF
cdr3_nt: TGTGCCAGCAGCAGTAGCTTCGGTCGGGAGACCCAGTACTTC
d_call: NA
j_call: TRBJ2-5
v_call: TRBV7-8
clone_size: NA

cdr3_aa: CAWSTNRGRFDEQYF
cdr3_nt: TGTGCCTGGAGTACTAACAGGGGGCGGTTCGACGAGCAGTACTTC
d_call: TRBD1
j_call: TRBJ2-7
v_call: TRBV30
clone_size: NA

cdr3_aa: CATSLGQSEDTQYF
cdr3_nt: TGTGCCACCAGCTTAGGACAGTCGGAGGATACGCAGTATTTT
d_call: NA
j_call: TRBJ2-3
v_call: TRBV15
clone_size: NA

cdr3_aa: CASSLGGKQETQYF
cdr3_nt: TGTGCCAGCAGTTTAGGGGGGAAGCAAGAGACCCAGTACTTC
d_call: NA
j_call: TRBJ2-5
v_call: TRBV28
clone_size: NA

cdr3_aa: CASSLGRGFYEQYF
cdr3_nt: TGTGCCAGCAGCTTAGGGAGGGGATTCTACGAGCAGTACTTC
d_call: NA
j_call: TRBJ2-7
v_call: TRBV13
clone_size: NA

cdr3_aa: CASSLGRAGGYTF
cdr3_nt: TGTGCCAGCAGCTTGGGGAGGGCGGGCGGCTACACCTTC
d_call: NA
j_call: TRBJ1-2
v_call: TRBV5-6
clone_size: NA

cdr3_aa: CASTPTPTYEQYF
cdr3_nt: TGTGCCAGCACCCCTACCCCTACCTACGAGCAGTACTTC
d_call: NA
j_call: TRBJ2-7
v_call: TRBV28
clone_size: NA

cdr3_aa: CASSLQTETYEQYF
cdr3_nt: TGTGCCAGCAGCTTACAGACGGAGACCTACGAGCAGTACTTC
d_call: NA
j_call: TRBJ2-7
v_call: TRBV7-9
clone_size: few

cdr3_aa: CASSYQSGNTIYF
cdr3_nt: TGTGCCAGCAGTTACCAATCAGGAAACACCATATATTTT
d_call: NA
j_call: TRBJ1-3
v_call: TRBV6-6
clone_size: NA

cdr3_aa: CASSQGPDTQYF
cdr3_nt: TGCGCCAGCTCCCAGGGCCCAGATACGCAGTATTTT
d_call: NA
j_call: TRBJ2-3
v_call: TRBV10-1
clone_size: few

cdr3_aa: CASSEPGGTDTQYF
cdr3_nt: TGTGCCAGCAGTGAACCAGGGGGCACAGATACGCAGTATTTT
d_call: NA
j_call: TRBJ2-3
v_call: TRBV6-1
clone_size: NA

cdr3_aa: CAISVRDRGRIETQYF
cdr3_nt: TGTGCCATCAGCGTCCGGGACAGGGGGCGTATAGAGACCCAGTACTTC
d_call: TRBD1
j_call: TRBJ2-5
v_call: TRBV10-3
clone_size: NA

cdr3_aa: CASSYSVRGHEQYF
cdr3_nt: TGTGCCAGCAGTTACTCCGTAAGGGGCCACGAGCAGTACTTC
d_call: NA
j_call: TRBJ2-7
v_call: TRBV6-6
clone_size: NA

cdr3_aa: CASSYRGQPRDTQYF
cdr3_nt: TGTGCCAGCAGTTACAGAGGACAGCCGCGGGATACGCAGTATTTT
d_call: NA
j_call: TRBJ2-3
v_call: TRBV6-5
clone_size: NA

cdr3_aa: CASSLDGGGALREQYF
cdr3_nt: TGTGCCAGCAGCTTGGATGGCGGGGGGGCCTTGAGAGAGCAGTACTTC
d_call: TRBD2
j_call: TRBJ2-7
v_call: TRBV5-6
clone_size: NA

cdr3_aa: CAISDRDSTDTQYF
cdr3_nt: TGTGCCATCAGCGACAGGGATAGCACAGATACGCAGTATTTT
d_call: TRBD1
j_call: TRBJ2-3
v_call: TRBV10-3
clone_size: NA

cdr3_aa: CAWREGDGYTF
cdr3_nt: TGTGCCTGGAGGGAGGGGGATGGCTACACCTTC
d_call: NA
j_call: TRBJ1-2
v_call: TRBV30
clone_size: once

cdr3_aa: CASAPHSYNEQFF
cdr3_nt: TGTGCCAGCGCTCCCCACAGTTACAATGAGCAGTTCTTC
d_call: NA
j_call: TRBJ2-1
v_call: TRBV9
clone_size: few

cdr3_aa: CASSSLSGGGSSTDTQYF
cdr3_nt: TGTGCCAGCAGCTCCCTATCGGGTGGGGGAAGTAGCACAGATACGCAGTATTTT
d_call: NA
j_call: TRBJ2-3
v_call: TRBV7-9
clone_size: NA

cdr3_aa: CASSTTGPSGLDNSPLHF
cdr3_nt: TGTGCCAGCAGCACCACCGGGCCCTCGGGTTTAGATAATTCACCCCTCCACTTT
d_call: NA
j_call: TRBJ1-6
v_call: TRBV21-1
clone_size: NA

cdr3_aa: CASRPGQGHYGYTF
cdr3_nt: TGTGCCAGTAGGCCGGGACAGGGGCACTATGGCTACACCTTC
d_call: TRBD1
j_call: TRBJ1-2
v_call: TRBV19
clone_size: NA

cdr3_aa: CASRGTSGGSEQFF
cdr3_nt: TGCGCCAGCAGGGGGACTAGCGGGGGTTCTGAGCAGTTCTTC
d_call: TRBD2
j_call: TRBJ2-1
v_call: TRBV5-1
clone_size: NA

cdr3_aa: CAWSVRWGGFDDTGELFF
cdr3_nt: TGTGCCTGGAGTGTACGGTGGGGGGGCTTCGATGACACCGGGGAGCTGTTTTTT
d_call: NA
j_call: TRBJ2-2
v_call: TRBV30
clone_size: NA

cdr3_aa: CASSQASLRGSNEKLFF
cdr3_nt: TGCGCCAGCAGCCAAGCCTCTCTACGGGGATCTAATGAAAAACTGTTTTTT
d_call: NA
j_call: TRBJ1-4
v_call: TRBV4-3
clone_size: once

cdr3_aa: CAWVSTDTQYF
cdr3_nt: TGTGCCTGGGTTAGCACAGATACGCAGTATTTT
d_call: NA
j_call: TRBJ2-3
v_call: TRBV30
clone_size: NA

cdr3_aa: CSGGTGDYNEQFF
cdr3_nt: TGCAGCGGAGGGACAGGCGACTACAATGAGCAGTTCTTC
d_call: TRBD1
j_call: TRBJ2-1
v_call: TRBV29-1
clone_size: NA

cdr3_aa: CASSNMNTEAFF
cdr3_nt: TGTGCCAGTTCTAACATGAACACTGAAGCTTTCTTT
d_call: NA
j_call: TRBJ1-1
v_call: TRBV6-5
clone_size: few

cdr3_aa: CASSVISDSYNEQFF
cdr3_nt: TGTGCCAGCAGCGTAATAAGTGACTCCTACAATGAGCAGTTCTTC
d_call: NA
j_call: TRBJ2-1
v_call: TRBV9
clone_size: NA

cdr3_aa: CASSDPISGNTIYF
cdr3_nt: TGTGCCAGCAGCGATCCGATCTCTGGAAACACCATATATTTT
d_call: NA
j_call: TRBJ1-3
v_call: TRBV7-9
clone_size: NA

cdr3_aa: CASRSQGARETQYF
cdr3_nt: TGTGCCAGCAGGTCACAGGGGGCGCGAGAGACCCAGTACTTC
d_call: TRBD1
j_call: TRBJ2-5
v_call: TRBV2
clone_size: NA